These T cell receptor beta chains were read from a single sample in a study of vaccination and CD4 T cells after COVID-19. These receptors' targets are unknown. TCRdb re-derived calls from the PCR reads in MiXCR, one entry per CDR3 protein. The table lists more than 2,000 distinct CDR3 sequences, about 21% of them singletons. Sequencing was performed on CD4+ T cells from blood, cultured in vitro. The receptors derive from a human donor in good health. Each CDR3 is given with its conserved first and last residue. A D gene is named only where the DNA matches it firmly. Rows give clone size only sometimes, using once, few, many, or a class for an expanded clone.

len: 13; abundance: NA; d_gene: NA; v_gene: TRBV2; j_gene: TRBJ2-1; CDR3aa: CASSAESYNEQFF; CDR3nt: TGTGCCAGCAGTGCGGAAAGCTACAATGAGCAGTTCTTC
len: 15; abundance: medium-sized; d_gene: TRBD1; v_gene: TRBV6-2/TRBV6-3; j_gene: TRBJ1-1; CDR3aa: CASSYPPVQGAGAFF; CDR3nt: TGTGCCAGCAGTTATCCGCCTGTCCAGGGGGCAGGAGCTTTCTTT
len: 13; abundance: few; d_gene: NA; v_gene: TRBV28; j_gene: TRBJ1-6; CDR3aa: CASWAVRDSPLHF; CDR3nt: TGTGCCAGCTGGGCCGTTAGGGATTCACCCCTCCACTTT
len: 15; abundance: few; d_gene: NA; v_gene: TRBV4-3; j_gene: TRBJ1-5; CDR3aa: CASSQAIQGDQPQHF; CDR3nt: TGCGCCAGCAGCCAAGCAATACAGGGTGATCAGCCCCAGCATTTT
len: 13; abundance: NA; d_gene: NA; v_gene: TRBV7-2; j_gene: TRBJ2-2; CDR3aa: CASSPGRTGELFF; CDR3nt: TGTGCCAGCAGCCCCGGTCGCACCGGGGAGCTGTTTTTT
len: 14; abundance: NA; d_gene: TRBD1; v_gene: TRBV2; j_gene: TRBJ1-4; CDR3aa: CARGRQGAEEKLFF; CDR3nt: TGTGCCAGGGGAAGACAGGGGGCGGAGGAAAAACTGTTTTTT
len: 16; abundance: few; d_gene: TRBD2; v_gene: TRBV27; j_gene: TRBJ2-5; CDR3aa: CASSLNIPSGQETQYF; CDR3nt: TGTGCCAGCAGTCTCAATATCCCTAGCGGCCAAGAGACCCAGTACTTC
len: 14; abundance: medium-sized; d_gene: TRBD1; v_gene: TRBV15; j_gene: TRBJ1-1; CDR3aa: CATSSFGQGAEAFF; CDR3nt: TGTGCCACCAGCAGTTTTGGACAGGGGGCTGAAGCTTTCTTT
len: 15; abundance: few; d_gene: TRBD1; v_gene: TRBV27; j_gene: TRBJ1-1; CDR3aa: CASTRYRGSNTEAFF; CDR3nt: TGTGCCAGCACCCGATACAGGGGTTCGAACACTGAAGCTTTCTTT
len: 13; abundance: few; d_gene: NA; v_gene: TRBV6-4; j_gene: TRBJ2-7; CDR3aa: CASGLPSHYEQYF; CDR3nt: TGTGCCAGCGGACTCCCCTCACACTACGAGCAGTACTTC
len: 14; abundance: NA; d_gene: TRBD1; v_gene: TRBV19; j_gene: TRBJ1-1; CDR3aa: CASSIRSGGGGAFF; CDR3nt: TGTGCCAGTAGTATACGGTCAGGGGGCGGGGGAGCTTTCTTT
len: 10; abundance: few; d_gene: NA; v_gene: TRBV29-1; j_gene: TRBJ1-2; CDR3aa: CSVAVGGYTF; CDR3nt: TGCAGCGTTGCTGTGGGCGGCTACACCTTC
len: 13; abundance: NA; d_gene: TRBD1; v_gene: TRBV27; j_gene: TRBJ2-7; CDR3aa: CASSLAQGDEQYF; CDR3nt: TGTGCCAGCAGTTTAGCGCAGGGGGACGAGCAGTACTTC
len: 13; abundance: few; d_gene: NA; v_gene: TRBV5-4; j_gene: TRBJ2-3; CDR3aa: CASSPGRTDTQYF; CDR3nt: TGTGCCAGCAGCCCCGGACGCACAGATACGCAGTATTTT
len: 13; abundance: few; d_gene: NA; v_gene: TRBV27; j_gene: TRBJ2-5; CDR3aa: CASSLGIQETQYF; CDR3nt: TGTGCCAGCAGCCTCGGGATTCAAGAGACCCAGTACTTC
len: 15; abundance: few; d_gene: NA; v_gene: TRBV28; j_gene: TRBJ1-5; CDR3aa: CASSDLQGARQPQHF; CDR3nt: TGTGCCAGCAGCGATCTACAGGGTGCACGGCAGCCCCAGCATTTT
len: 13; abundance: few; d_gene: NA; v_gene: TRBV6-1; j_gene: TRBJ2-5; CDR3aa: CASSLRLTETQYF; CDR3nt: TGTGCCAGCAGCCTTAGACTAACGGAGACCCAGTACTTC
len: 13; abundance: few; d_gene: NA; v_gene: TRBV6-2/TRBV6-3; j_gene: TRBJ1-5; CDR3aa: CASSPLREQPQHF; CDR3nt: TGTGCCAGCAGCCCCCTCAGGGAGCAGCCCCAGCATTTT
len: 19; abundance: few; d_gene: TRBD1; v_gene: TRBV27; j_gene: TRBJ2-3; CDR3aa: CASSSKPTIRQGYTDTQYF; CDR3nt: TGTGCCAGCAGTTCTAAACCCACTATCCGACAGGGATACACAGATACGCAGTATTTT
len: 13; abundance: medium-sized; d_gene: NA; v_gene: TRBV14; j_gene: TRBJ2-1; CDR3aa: CASSQVDGVAQFF; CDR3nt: TGTGCCAGCAGCCAAGTTGATGGGGTAGCGCAGTTCTTC
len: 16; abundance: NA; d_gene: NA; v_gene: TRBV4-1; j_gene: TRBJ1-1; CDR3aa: CASSQVSRTRKTEAFF; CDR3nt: TGCGCCAGCAGCCAAGTTTCTCGAACCCGAAAAACTGAAGCTTTCTTT
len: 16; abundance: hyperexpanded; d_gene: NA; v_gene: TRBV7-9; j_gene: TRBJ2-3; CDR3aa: CASSLGHTTRGDTQYF; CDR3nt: TGTGCCAGCAGCTTAGGGCACACCACAAGAGGAGATACGCAGTATTTT
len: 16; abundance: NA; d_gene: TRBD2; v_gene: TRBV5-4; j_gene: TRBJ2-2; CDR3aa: CASSGVSGSRNGELFF; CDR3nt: TGTGCCAGCAGCGGGGTTAGCGGGAGTCGTAACGGGGAGCTGTTTTTT
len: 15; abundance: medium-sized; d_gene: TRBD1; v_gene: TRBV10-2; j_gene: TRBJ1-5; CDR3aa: CASLGTGGPNQPQHF; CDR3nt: TGCGCCAGCTTGGGGACAGGTGGCCCCAATCAGCCCCAGCATTTT
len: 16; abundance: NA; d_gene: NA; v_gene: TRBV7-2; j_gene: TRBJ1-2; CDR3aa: CASSLAGQRARHGYTF; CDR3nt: TGTGCCAGCAGCTTAGCGGGGCAGAGGGCGCGTCATGGCTACACCTTC
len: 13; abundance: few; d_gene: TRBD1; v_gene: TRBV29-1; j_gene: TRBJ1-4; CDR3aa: CSGVTGVNEKLFF; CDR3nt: TGCAGCGGGGTGACAGGGGTTAATGAAAAACTGTTTTTT
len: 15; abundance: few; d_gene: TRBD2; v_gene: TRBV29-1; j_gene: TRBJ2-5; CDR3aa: CSVGLAGTRGETQYF; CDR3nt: TGCAGCGTGGGACTAGCGGGGACCAGAGGAGAGACCCAGTACTTC
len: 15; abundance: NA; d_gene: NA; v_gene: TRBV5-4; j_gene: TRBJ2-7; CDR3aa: CASSLGGRAAYEQYF; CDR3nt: TGTGCCAGCAGCTTGGGTGGCAGGGCGGCCTACGAGCAGTACTTC
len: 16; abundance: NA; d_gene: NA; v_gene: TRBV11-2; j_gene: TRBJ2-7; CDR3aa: CASSLDSGMGWYEQYF; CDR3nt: TGTGCCAGCAGCTTAGACTCCGGTATGGGTTGGTACGAGCAGTACTTC
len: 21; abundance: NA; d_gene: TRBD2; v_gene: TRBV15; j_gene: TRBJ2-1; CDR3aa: CATSSGPGLAGPKTTYNEQFF; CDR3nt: TGTGCCACCAGCTCGGGTCCGGGACTAGCGGGACCTAAAACAACCTACAATGAGCAGTTCTTC
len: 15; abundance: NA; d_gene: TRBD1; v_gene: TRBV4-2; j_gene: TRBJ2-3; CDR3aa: CASSPRQGSTDTQYF; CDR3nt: TGTGCCAGCAGCCCGCGACAGGGAAGCACAGATACGCAGTATTTT
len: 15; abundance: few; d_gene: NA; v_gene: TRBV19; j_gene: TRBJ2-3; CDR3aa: CASRSTSSPTDTQYF; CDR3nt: TGTGCCAGTAGGTCCACTAGCTCTCCCACAGATACGCAGTATTTT